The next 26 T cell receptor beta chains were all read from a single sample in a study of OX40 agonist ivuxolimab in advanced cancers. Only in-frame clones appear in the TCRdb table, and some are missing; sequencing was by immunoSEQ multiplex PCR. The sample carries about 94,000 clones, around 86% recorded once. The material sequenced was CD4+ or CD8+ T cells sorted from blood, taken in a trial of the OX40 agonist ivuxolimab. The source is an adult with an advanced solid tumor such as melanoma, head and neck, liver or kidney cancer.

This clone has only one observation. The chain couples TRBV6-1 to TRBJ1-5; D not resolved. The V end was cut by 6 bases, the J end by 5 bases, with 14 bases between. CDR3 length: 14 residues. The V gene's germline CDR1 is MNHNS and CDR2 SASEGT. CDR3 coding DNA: TGTGCCAGCAGGCCGGCCTTACGGGATCAGCCCCAGCATTTT. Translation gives CASRPALRDQPQHF.

CDR3 region: CASSFRGGQDNSPLHF. CDR3 coding DNA: TGTGCCAGCAGCTTCCGGGGGGGACAGGATAATTCACCCCTCCACTTT. The chain carries TRBV5-4 and TRBJ1-6; 8 bases align to TRBD1. Germline CDR1 SGHNT, CDR2 YYREEE (reference sequence). After removal of 2 bases from V and 5 bases from J, the junction contained 6 bases not matched to a gene. The CDR3 spans 16 residues.

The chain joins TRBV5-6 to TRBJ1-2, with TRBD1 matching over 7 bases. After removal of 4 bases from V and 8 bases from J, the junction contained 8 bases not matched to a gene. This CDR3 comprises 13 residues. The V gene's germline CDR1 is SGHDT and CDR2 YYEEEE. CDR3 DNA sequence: TGTGCCAGCAGCGCGGGACAGTTTTGGGGCTACACCTTC. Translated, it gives CASSAGQFWGYTF.

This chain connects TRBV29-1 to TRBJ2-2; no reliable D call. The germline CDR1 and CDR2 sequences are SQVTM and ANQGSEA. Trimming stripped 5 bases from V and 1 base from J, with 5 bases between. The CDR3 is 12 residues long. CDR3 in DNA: TGCAGCGTTACTGAGAACACCGGGGAGCTGTTTTTT. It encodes CSVTENTGELFF.

The CDR3 sequence is CASSYKGDRVYEQYF. In DNA, the CDR3 is TGTGCCAGCAGTTACAAAGGGGACAGGGTGTACGAGCAGTACTTC. The chain links TRBV6-5 to TRBJ2-7; TRBD1 matches at 9 bases. Germline CDR1 MNHEY, CDR2 SVGAGI. CDR3 length equals 15 residues. V was pared by 2 bases and J by 4 bases, with 6 bases of the junction left unmatched.

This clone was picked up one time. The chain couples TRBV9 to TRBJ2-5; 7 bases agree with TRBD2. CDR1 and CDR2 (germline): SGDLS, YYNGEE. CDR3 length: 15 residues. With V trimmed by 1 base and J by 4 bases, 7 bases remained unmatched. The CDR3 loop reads CASSVYIGRGETQYF. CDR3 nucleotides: TGTGCCAGCAGCGTATATATAGGGAGGGGAGAGACCCAGTACTTC.

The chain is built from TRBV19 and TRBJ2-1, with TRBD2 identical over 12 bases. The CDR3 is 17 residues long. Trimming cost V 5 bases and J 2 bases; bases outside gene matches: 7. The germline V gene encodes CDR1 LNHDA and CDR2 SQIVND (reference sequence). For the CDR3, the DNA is TGTGCCAGTAGTGCGGCTAGCGGGGGGGCCACCTACAATGAGCAGTTCTTC. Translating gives CASSAASGGATYNEQFF.

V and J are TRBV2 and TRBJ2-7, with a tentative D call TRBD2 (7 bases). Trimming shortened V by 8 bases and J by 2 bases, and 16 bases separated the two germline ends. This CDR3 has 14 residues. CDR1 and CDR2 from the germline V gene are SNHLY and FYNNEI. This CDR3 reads CASLDPGGPYEQYF. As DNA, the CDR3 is TGTGCCAGCCTCGATCCCGGGGGGCCCTACGAGCAGTACTTC.

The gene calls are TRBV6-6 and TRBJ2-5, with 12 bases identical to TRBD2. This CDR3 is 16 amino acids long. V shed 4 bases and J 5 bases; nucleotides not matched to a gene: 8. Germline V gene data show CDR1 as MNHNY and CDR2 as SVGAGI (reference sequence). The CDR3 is CASSSPSGGARETQYF. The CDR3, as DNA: TGTGCCAGCAGTTCCCCTAGCGGGGGGGCACGGGAGACCCAGTACTTC.

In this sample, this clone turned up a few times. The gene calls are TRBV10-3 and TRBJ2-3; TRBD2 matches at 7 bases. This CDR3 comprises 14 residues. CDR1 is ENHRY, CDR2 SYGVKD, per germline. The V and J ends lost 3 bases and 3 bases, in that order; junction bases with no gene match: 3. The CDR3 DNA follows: TGTGCCATCAGTGACTCGCGGGGGACAGATACGCAGTATTTT. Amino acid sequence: CAISDSRGTDTQYF.

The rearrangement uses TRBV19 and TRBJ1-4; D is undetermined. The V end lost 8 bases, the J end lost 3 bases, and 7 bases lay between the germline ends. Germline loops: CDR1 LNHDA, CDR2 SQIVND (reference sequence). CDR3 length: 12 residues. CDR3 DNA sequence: TGTGCCAGTGGGTGGGCTAATGAAAAACTGTTTTTT. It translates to CASGWANEKLFF.

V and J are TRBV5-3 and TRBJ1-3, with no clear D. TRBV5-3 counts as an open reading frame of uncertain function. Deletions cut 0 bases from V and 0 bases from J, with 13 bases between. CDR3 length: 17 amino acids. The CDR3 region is CARSLARRPSSGNTIYF. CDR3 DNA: TGTGCCAGAAGCTTGGCTCGGCGGCCGAGCTCTGGAAACACCATATATTTT.

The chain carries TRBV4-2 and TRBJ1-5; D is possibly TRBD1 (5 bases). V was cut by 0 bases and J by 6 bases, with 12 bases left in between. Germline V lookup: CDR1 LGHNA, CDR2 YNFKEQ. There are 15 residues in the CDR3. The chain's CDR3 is CASSQDPQGIQPQHF. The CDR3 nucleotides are TGTGCCAGCAGCCAAGATCCGCAGGGAATTCAGCCCCAGCATTTT.

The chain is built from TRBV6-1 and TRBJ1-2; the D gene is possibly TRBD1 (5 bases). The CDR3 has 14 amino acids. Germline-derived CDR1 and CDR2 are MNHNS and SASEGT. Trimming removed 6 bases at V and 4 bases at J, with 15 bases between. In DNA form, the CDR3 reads TGTGCCAGCAGCCAACTCTCAGGGATCTATGGCTACACCTTC. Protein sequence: CASSQLSGIYGYTF.

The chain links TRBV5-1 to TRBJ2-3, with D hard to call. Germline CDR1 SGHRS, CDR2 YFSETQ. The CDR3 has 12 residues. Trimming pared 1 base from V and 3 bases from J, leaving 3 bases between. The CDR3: CASSLRTDTQYF. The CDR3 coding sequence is TGCGCCAGCAGCTTGAGGACAGATACGCAGTATTTT.

DNA of the CDR3: TGTGCCAGCAGCTTAGTACTTAGACAGGGCGGATCCTACGAGCAGTACTTC. It codes for CASSLVLRQGGSYEQYF. The rearrangement links TRBV7-2 to TRBJ2-7, with 7 bases lining up with TRBD1. The CDR3 has 17 amino acids. With V trimmed by 1 base and J by 1 base, 10 bases remained unmatched. Germline lookup yields CDR1 SGHTA and CDR2 FQGNSA. Complete variable domain (other parts from reference TRBV7-2 and TRBJ2-7): GAGVSQSPSNKVTEKGKDVELRCDPISGHTALYWYRQSLGQGLEFLIYFQGNSAPDKSGLPSDRFSAERTGGSVSTLTIQRTQQEDSAVYLCASSLVLRQGGSYEQYFGPGTRLTVT.

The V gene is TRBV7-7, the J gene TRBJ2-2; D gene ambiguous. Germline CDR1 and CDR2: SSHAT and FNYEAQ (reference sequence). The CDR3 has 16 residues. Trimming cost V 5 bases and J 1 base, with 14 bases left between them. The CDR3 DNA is TGTGCCAGCAGCGCGCCTCGCGGCCTGAACACCGGGGAGCTGTTTTTT. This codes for CASSAPRGLNTGELFF.

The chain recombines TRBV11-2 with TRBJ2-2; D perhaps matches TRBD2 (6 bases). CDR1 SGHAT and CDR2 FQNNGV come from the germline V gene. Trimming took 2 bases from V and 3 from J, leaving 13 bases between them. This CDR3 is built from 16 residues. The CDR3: CASSLWDWGDTGELFF. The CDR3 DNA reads TGTGCCAGCAGCTTATGGGATTGGGGGGACACCGGGGAGCTGTTTTTT.

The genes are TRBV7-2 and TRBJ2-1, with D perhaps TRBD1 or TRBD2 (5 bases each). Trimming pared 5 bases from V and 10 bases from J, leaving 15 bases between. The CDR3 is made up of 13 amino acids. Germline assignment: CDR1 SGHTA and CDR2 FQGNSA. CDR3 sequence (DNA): TGTGCCAGCAGCCAGGCGACGGGGCACGAGCAGTTCTTC. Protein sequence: CASSQATGHEQFF.

The CDR3 reads CASSFNQGDQPQHF. DNA for the CDR3: TGTGCCAGCAGCTTTAACCAGGGGGATCAGCCCCAGCATTTT. The chain joins TRBV7-9 to TRBJ1-5, with 7 bases fitting TRBD1. The length of the CDR3 is 14 residues. CDR1 is SEHNR, CDR2 FQNEAQ, per germline (reference sequence). The J segment lost 5 bases and the V segment lost 3 bases, leaving 4 bases of the junction unmatched.

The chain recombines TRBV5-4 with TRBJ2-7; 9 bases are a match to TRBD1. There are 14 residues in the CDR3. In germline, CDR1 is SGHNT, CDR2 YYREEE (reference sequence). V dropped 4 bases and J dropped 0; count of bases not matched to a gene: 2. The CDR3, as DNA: TGTGCCAGCAGCCGGACAGGGGACTCCTACGAGCAGTACTTC. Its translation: CASSRTGDSYEQYF.

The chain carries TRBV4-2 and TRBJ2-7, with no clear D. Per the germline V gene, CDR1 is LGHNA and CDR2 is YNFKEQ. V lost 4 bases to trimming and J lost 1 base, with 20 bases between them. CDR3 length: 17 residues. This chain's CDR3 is CASSPGFSPSGSYEQYF. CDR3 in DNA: TGTGCCAGCAGCCCAGGTTTCTCACCCTCGGGTTCCTACGAGCAGTACTTC.

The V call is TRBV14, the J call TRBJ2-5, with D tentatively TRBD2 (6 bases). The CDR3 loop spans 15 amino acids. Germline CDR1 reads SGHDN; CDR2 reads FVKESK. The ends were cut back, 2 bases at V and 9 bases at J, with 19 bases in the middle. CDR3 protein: CASSQNPWPGGAQYF. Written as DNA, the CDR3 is TGTGCCAGCAGCCAAAACCCCTGGCCTGGAGGGGCCCAGTACTTC.

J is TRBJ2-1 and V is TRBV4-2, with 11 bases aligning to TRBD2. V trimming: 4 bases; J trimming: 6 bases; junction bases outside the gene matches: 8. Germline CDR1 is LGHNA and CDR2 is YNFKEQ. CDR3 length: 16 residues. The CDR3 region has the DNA TGTGCCAGCAGCCGGCGACTAGCGGGAACCGGCAATGAGCAGTTCTTC. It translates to CASSRRLAGTGNEQFF.

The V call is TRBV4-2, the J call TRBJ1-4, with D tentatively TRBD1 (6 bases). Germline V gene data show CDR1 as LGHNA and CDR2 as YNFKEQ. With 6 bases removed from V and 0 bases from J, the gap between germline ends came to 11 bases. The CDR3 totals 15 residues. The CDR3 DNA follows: TGTGCCAGCAGAGGGGGGGATGCAACTAATGAAAAACTGTTTTTT. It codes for CASRGGDATNEKLFF.

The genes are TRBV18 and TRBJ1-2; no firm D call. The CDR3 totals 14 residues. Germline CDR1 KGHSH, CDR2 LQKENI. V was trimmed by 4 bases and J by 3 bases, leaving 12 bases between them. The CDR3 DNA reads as TGTGCCAGCTCACGGGCCTCTCGCGACTATGGCTACACCTTC. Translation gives CASSRASRDYGYTF.